This T cell receptor (beta chain) is from a study of cytotoxic CD8 clonotypes in ibrutinib-treated CLL. Study information: Recorded responses included some 24 partial and 2 complete; following median roughly 70 months, approximately 14 stayed remitted and some 12 progressed. Study-wide points: Measured clonality at baseline was greater than in age-matched healthy donors and tracked with circulating CD8+ T-cell counts.

Trimming pared 3 bases from V and 1 base from J, leaving 12 bases between. Germline values: CDR1 SGHVS, CDR2 FQNEAQ. This CDR3 comprises 15 residues. Only one count was recorded for this clone. Its antigen is unknown. Here immunoSEQ multiplex PCR was the method, and the copy in TCRdb shows in-frame clones only, minus some. The sample shows approximately 50,000 clones, 69% of them seen only once. V usage is TRBV7-8 and J usage is TRBJ2-5; TRBD2 might be the D (6 bases). This clonotype was sampled from a human donor with chronic lymphocytic leukemia. The sequencing here drew on PBMCs, taken after 12 months of ibrutinib treatment. The CDR3 sequence is CASSFWSGSQETQYF. In nucleotides, the CDR3 is TGTGCCAGCAGCTTTTGGAGCGGGTCCCAAGAGACCCAGTACTTC. The entire variable domain, with the rest obtained from reference TRBV7-8 and TRBJ2-5, is as follows: GAGVSQSPRYKVAKRGQDVALRCDPISGHVSLFWYQQALGQGPEFLTYFQNEAQLDKSGLPSDRFFAERPEGSVSTLKIQRTQQEDSAVYLCASSFWSGSQETQYFGPGTRLLVL.